This T cell receptor beta chain is from a study of blood T cells in healthy people across ages. The V segment lost 4 bases and the J segment 2 bases; nucleotides outside the gene matches: 8. CDR1 is SGDLS and CDR2 is YYNGEE in the germline V gene. CDR3 length equals 15 residues. Together with a sample-barcoded 5' primer, a J-beta primer mix was included in a second PCR lasting roughly 6 to 12 cycles. TCRdb called the 5' RACE reads again in MiXCR, with one record for every CDR3 protein. The data hold about 760,000 distinct CDR3 sequences, with approximately 25% observed a single time. The data were also submitted as part of a second study, on T cells of mothers and their children. As that report states: Material was donated by three healthy Caucasian mothers and their six children.

Sequencing was done on a sample of blood. This chain links TRBV9 with TRBJ1-2; 7 nucleotides line up with TRBD1. This TCR was sampled from a boy younger than 18 in good health. The CDR3 protein is CASSIGDSLNYGYTF. CDR3 coding DNA: TGTGCCAGCAGCATCGGGGACAGCCTAAACTATGGCTACACCTTC.